This T cell receptor beta chain emerged from a study of regulatory and conventional T cells in RAG deficiency. Assay: immunoSEQ multiplex PCR; the TCRdb copy retains only in-frame clones and omits some. The repertoire consists of over 7,000 clones, with about 90% occurring once and the leading ten covering over 1.2%. Regulatory T cells were sorted from blood as CD4+ CD25-high CD127-low cells. The V end was cut by 1 base, the J end by 0 bases, with 18 bases between. This CDR3 is 18 amino acids long. Germline CDR1 reads SGHVS; CDR2 reads FNYEAQ. These same data were also listed under a study on regulatory T cells. Per that paper: Primers: 52 TRBV forward and 13 TRBJ reverse.

This sequence was found in a human donor in good health. The specimen sequenced was CD127- CD25+ CD4+ Tregs sorted from blood. The chain combines TRBV7-6 with TRBJ1-2; TRBD1 is a possible D gene (5 bases). The CDR3 bases are TGTGCCAGCAGCTTAGATTATGCTGGGGCTCGAGCTAACTATGGCTACACCTTC. This gives the protein CASSLDYAGARANYGYTF. Looking up the rest from reference TRBV7-6 and TRBJ1-2 gives the full variable domain: GAGVSQSPRYKVTKRGQDVALRCDPISGHVSLYWYRQALGQGPEFLTYFNYEAQQDKSGLPNDRFSAERPEGSISTLTIQRTEQRDSAMYRCASSLDYAGARANYGYTFGSGTRLTVV.